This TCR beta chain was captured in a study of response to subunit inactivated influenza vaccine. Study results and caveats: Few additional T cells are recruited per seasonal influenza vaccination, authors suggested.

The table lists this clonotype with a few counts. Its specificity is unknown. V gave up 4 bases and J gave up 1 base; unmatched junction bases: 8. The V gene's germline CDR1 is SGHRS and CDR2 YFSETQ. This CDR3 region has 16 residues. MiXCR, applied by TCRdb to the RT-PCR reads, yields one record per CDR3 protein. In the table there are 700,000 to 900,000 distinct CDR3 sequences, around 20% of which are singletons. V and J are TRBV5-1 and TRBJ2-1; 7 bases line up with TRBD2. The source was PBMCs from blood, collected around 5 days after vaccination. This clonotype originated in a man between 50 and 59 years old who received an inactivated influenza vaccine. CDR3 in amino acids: CASSDKSGTSYNEQFF. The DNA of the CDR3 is TGCGCCAGCAGCGACAAGAGCGGGACTTCCTACAATGAGCAGTTCTTC.